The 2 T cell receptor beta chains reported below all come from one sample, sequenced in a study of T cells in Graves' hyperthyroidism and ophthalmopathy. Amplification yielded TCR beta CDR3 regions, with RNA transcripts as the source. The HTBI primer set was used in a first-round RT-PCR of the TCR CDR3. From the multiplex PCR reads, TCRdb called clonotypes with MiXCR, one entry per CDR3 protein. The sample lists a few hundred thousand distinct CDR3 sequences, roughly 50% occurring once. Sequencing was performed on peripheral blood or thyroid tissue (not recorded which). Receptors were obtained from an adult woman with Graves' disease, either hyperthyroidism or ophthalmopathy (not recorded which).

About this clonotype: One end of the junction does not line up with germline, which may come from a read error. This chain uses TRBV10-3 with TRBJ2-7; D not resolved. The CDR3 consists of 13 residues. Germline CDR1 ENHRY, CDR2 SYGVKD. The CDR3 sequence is CASSRAVGYEQYF. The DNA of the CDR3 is TGTGCCAGCAGTCGGGCAGTGGGTTACGAGCAGTACTTC.

The CDR3 region has the DNA TGCAGCGTTCTCGGCCCCAAGGGCAGGCTGAACACTGAAGCTTTCTTT. Translating it yields CSVLGPKGRLNTEAFF. The chain couples TRBV29-1 to TRBJ1-1; D unresolved. V was cut by 5 bases and J by 0 bases, with 19 bases left in between. Looked up from germline, CDR1 is SQVTM and CDR2 is ANQGSEA. The length of the CDR3 is 16 residues.